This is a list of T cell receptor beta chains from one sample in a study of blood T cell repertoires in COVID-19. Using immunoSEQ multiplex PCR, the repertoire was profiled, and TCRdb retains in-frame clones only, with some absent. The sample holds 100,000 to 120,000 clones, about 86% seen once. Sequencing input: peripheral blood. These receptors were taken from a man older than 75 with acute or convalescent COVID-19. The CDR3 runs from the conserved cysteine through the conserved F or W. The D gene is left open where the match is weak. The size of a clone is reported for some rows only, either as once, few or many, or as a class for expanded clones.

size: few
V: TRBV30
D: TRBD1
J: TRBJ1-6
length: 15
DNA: TGTGCCTGGAGCAGGGGGCTATTGTATAATTCACCCCTCCACTTT
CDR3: CAWSRGLLYNSPLHF

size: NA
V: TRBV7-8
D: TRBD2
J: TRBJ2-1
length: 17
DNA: TGTGCCAGCACCTCGTACAACCAGCGGGACTCCTACAATGAGCAGTTCTTC
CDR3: CASTSYNQRDSYNEQFF

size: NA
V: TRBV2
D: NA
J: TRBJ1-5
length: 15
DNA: TGTGCCAGCAGTGAAGCGGGACTGTTCAATCAGCCCCAGCATTTT
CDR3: CASSEAGLFNQPQHF

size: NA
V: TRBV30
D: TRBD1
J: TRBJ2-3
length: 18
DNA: TGTGCCTGGAGTGCCTTAGTTCCGGGACAGGGGTTCTCAGATACGCAGTATTTT
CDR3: CAWSALVPGQGFSDTQYF

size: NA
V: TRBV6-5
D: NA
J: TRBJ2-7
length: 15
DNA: TGTGCCAGCAGTTACAGCAGCGCCTTCTCCTACGAGCAGTACTTC
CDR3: CASSYSSAFSYEQYF

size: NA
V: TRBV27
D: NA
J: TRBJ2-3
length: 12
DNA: TGTGCCAGCAGTTTCCCGGGTCTGGCGCAGTATTTT
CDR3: CASSFPGLAQYF

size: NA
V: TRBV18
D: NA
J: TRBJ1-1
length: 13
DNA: TGTGCCAGCTCACCAACGGTTTCCACTGAAGCTTTCTTT
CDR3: CASSPTVSTEAFF

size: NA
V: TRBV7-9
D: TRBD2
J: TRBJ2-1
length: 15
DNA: TGTGCCATCGACGATAGCGGGAGGTTCTACAATGAGCAGTTCTTC
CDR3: CAIDDSGRFYNEQFF

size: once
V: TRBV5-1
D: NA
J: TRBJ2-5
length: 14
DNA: TGCGCCAGCAGCTCACAGGGTAGTGAAGAGACCCAGTACTTC
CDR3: CASSSQGSEETQYF

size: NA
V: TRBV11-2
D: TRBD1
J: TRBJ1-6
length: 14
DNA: TGTGCCAGCAGCCGGGACAGGGGAAGTTCACCCCTCCACTTT
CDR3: CASSRDRGSSPLHF

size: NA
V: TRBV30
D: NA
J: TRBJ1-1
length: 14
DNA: TGTGCCTGGAGTGACGACAGTGGGAACACTGAAGCTTTCTTT
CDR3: CAWSDDSGNTEAFF